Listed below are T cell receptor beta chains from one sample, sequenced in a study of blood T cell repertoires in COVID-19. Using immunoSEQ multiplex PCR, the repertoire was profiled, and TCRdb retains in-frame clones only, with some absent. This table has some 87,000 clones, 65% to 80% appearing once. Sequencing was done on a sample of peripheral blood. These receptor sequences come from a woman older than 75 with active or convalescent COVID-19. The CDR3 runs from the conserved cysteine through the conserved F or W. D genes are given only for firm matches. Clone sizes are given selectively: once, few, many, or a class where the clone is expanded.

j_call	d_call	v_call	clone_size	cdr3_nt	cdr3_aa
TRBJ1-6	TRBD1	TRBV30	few	TGTGCCTGGACCGCCCGACAGGGGGTCTCACCCCTCCACTTT	CAWTARQGVSPLHF
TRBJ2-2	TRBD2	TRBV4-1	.	TGCGCCAGCAGCTCAACCCCCGGGACTAGCGACACCGGGGAGCTGTTTTTT	CASSSTPGTSDTGELFF
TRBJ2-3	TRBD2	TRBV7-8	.	TGTGCCAGCAGCTTAGAGGGACTAGCGGTTGGAGGAGATACGCAGTATTTT	CASSLEGLAVGGDTQYF
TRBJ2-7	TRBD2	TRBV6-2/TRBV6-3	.	TGTGCCAGCAGTACTAGCGGCTCCTACGAGCAGTACTTC	CASSTSGSYEQYF
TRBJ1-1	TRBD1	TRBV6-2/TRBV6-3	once	TGTGCCAGCAGTCTCAGGGGGCGGCTCACTGAAGCTTTCTTT	CASSLRGRLTEAFF
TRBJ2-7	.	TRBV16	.	TGTGCCAGCAGCCTAAAAGGGGGCTACGAGCAGTACTTC	CASSLKGGYEQYF
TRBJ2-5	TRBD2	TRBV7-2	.	TGTGCCAGCGGGGGGGTAGCGGAAGAGACCCAGTACTTC	CASGGVAEETQYF
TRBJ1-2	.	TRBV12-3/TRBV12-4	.	TGTGCCAGCAGTTTTGAGTTCAGGGCCGGCTACACCTTC	CASSFEFRAGYTF
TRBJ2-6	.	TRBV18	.	TGTGCCAGCTCACCACCGCCAGGGCGAAATGGGGCCAACGTCCTGACTTTC	CASSPPPGRNGANVLTF
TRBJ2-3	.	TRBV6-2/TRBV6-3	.	TGTGCCAGCAGTGGTTCGTCGGGGTGGGGAGATACGCAGTATTTT	CASSGSSGWGDTQYF
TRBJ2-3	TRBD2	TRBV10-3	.	TGTGCCATCAGTGTTCTAGCGGGGGGGCTGAGCACAGATACGCAGTATTTT	CAISVLAGGLSTDTQYF
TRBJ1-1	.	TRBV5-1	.	TGCGCCAGCTTTCGGGTAGGTGGGAGCACTGAAGCTTTCTTT	CASFRVGGSTEAFF
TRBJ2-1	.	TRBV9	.	TGTGCCAGCAGCGTAGGGCCGGGGGACAATGAGCAGTTCTTC	CASSVGPGDNEQFF
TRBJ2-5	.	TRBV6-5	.	TGTGCCAGCAGTAACATGTTTTCCCTCCAAGAGACCCAGTACTTC	CASSNMFSLQETQYF
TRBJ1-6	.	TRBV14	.	TGTGCCAGCAGCCAAGATCGACGGCCGGGGTCACCCCTCCACTTT	CASSQDRRPGSPLHF
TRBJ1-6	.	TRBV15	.	TGTGCCACCAGCAGAGCGGAGGGCCCCTATAATTCACCCCTCCACTTT	CATSRAEGPYNSPLHF
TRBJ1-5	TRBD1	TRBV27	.	TGTGCCAGCAGTTTGGGGACAGGGCATCAGCCCCAGCATTTT	CASSLGTGHQPQHF
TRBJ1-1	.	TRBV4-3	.	TGCGCCAGCAGCCAAGATCGGCAGGGAACTGGCCCTGAAGCTTTCTTT	CASSQDRQGTGPEAFF
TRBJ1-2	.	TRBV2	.	TGTGCCAGCAGTGGACAGACCGTCTATGGCTACACCTTC	CASSGQTVYGYTF
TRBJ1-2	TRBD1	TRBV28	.	TGTGCCAGCAGTCTCTCCCGGGACAGTGGAATAGGCTACACCTTC	CASSLSRDSGIGYTF
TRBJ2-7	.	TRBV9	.	TGTGCCAGCAGCGTAGGGAGCCAGGGCTCCTACGAGCAGTACTTC	CASSVGSQGSYEQYF
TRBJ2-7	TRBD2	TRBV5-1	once	TGCGCCAGCAGCTTTTATACTAGCGGGGGGATCAGCTCCTACGAGCAGTACTTC	CASSFYTSGGISSYEQYF
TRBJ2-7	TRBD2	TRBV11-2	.	TGTGCCAGCAGCCCCTTGGGACTAGCGGGGTTACTCGAGCAGTACTTC	CASSPLGLAGLLEQYF
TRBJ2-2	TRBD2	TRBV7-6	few	TGTGCCAGCAGCCAGACTAGCGGGGGCCACAACACCGGGGAGCTGTTTTTT	CASSQTSGGHNTGELFF
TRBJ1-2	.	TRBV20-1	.	TGCAGTCCAGGGGAAGGATATGGCTACACCTTC	CSPGEGYGYTF
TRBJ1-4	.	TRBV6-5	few	TGTGCCAGCAGCCAAGGGGGGGTCCAAGAACAACTGTTTTTT	CASSQGGVQEQLFF
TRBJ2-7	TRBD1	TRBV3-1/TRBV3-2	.	TGTGCCAGCAGGCAACAGGGGCCAATTTGGGTCGAGCAGTACTTC	CASRQQGPIWVEQYF
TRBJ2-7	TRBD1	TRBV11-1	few	TGTGCCAGCAGACAAGACAGGGGGAGTCTTGGAGAGCAGTACTTC	CASRQDRGSLGEQYF
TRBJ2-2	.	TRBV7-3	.	TGTGCCAGCAGCTTAATAGGCGGGACCGGGGAGCTGTTTTTT	CASSLIGGTGELFF
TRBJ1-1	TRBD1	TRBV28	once	TGTGCCAGCAGTCCCGCTGACAGGGGGAACACTGAAGCTTTCTTT	CASSPADRGNTEAFF
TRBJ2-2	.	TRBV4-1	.	TGCGCCAGCAGTAACGAAGACAGCTCGAACACCGGGGAGCTGTTTTTT	CASSNEDSSNTGELFF
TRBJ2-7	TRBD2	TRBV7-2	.	TGTGCCAGCAGCTTACTGTCGGTAGCGGGGGGTTCCGAGCAGTACTTC	CASSLLSVAGGSEQYF
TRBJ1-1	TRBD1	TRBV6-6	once	TGTGCCAGCAGTGACAGGGGGCTCGGCACTGAAGCTTTCTTT	CASSDRGLGTEAFF
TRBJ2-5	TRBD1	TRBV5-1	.	TGCGCCAGCAGCCAAGGACAGGGACAGTGGCACCAAGAGACCCAGTACTTC	CASSQGQGQWHQETQYF
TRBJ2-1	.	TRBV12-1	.	TGTGCCAGCAGCCCCTGCGATGAGCAGTTCTTC	CASSPCDEQFF
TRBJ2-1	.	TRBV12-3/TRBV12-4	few	TGTGCCAGCAGTCCGTCTCTTGTCAATGAGCAGTTCTTC	CASSPSLVNEQFF
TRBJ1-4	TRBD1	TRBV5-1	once	TGCGCCAGCAGTCCGACAGGGGGAGGTGAAAAACTGTTTTTT	CASSPTGGGEKLFF
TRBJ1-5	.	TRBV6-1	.	TGTGCCAGCAGTGGGCAGGGTTTCAATCAGCCCCAGCATTTT	CASSGQGFNQPQHF
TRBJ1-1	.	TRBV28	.	TGTGCCAGCAGTTTATTAGGTCTGGGGGCCGACACTGAAGCTTTCTTT	CASSLLGLGADTEAFF
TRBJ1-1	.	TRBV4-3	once	TGCGCCAGCAGCCAAGGGGGGGGTAGTAGGAACACTGAAGCTTTCTTT	CASSQGGGSRNTEAFF
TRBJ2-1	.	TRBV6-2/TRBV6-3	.	TGTGCCAGCAGTTTCCTAGCGACTGAGCAGTTCTTC	CASSFLATEQFF
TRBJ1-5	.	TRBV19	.	TGTGCCAGTAGTATCCCCCCGGGTAGCCAGCCCCAGCATTTT	CASSIPPGSQPQHF
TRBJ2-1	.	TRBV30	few	TGTGCCTGGAGCGAGACAGTAAGGCATGAGCAGTTCTTC	CAWSETVRHEQFF
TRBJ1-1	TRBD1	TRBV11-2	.	TGTGCCAGCAGGAGACAGGGGGCCCGGGACACTGAAGCTTTCTTT	CASRRQGARDTEAFF
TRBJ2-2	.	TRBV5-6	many	TGTGCCAGCAGTCCGTTAATAGAAACCGGGGAGCTGTTTTTT	CASSPLIETGELFF
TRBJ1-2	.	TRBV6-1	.	TGTGCCAGCAGTGATCGGAGGGGTCTTCTACCTAGTGGCTACACCTTC	CASSDRRGLLPSGYTF
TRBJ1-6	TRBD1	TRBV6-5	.	TGTGCCAGCTTCTTGGGGACAGAAGGCAATTCACCCCTCCACTTT	CASFLGTEGNSPLHF
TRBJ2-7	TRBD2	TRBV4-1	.	TGCGCCAGCAGCCAAGGGGAGGGCTCCTACGAGCAGTACTTC	CASSQGEGSYEQYF
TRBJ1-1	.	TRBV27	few	TGTGCCGCGGGCAAAGTGAGGGAAAAAGGCACTGAAGCTTTCTTT	CAAGKVREKGTEAFF
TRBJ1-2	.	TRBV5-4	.	TGTGCCAGCAGCCAACCAACCACAGGGTTGGGTAACTATGGCTACACCTTC	CASSQPTTGLGNYGYTF
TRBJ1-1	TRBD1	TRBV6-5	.	TGTGCCAGCAGTATTACTCCAGGGGGCACTGAAGCTTTCTTT	CASSITPGGTEAFF
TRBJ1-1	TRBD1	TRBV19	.	TGTGCCAGTAGTCCGCAAACCGGGACAGTATCGTTCGGCACTGAAGCTTTCTTT	CASSPQTGTVSFGTEAFF
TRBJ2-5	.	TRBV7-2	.	TGTGCCAGCAGCTTAGTCCCACCTCGGAGAGGCCCTGAGGCCCAGTACTTC	CASSLVPPRRGPEAQYF
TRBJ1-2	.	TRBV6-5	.	TGTGCCAGCAGTTACCGTCGGGGTCTGGGCTATGGCTACACCTTC	CASSYRRGLGYGYTF
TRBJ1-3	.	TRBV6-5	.	TGTGCCAGCAGACTGAGCTCTGGAAACACCATATATTTT	CASRLSSGNTIYF